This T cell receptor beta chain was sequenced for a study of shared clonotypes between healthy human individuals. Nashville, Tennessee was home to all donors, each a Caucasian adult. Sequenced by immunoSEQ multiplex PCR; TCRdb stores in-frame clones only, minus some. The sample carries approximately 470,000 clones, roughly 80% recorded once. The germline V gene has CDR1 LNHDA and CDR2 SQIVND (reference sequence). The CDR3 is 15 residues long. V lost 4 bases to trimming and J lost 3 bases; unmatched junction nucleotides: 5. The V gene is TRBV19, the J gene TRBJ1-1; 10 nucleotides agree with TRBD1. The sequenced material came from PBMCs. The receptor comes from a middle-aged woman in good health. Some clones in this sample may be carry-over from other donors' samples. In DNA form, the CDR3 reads TGTGCCAGTAGTACTTTGACAGGGGGCGACACTGAAGCTTTCTTT. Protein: CASSTLTGGDTEAFF.